This is a list of T cell receptor beta chains from one sample in a study of siplizumab effects on memory and regulatory T cells. Sequencing was performed with immunoSEQ multiplex PCR; in TCRdb, only in-frame clones are kept and a portion is missing. The data hold some 110,000 clones, with over 85% observed a single time. The specimen sequenced was Tregs sorted from blood. Receptors were obtained from a human donor in good health. CDR3s include the opening cysteine and the closing phenylalanine or tryptophan. A D gene is named only where the DNA matches it firmly. Expanded clones get a size class; other rows say once, few or many, or leave the size out.

NA,TRBV4-1,NA,TRBJ1-1,TGCGCCAGCAGCCAAGATACTGTCAGGGCAAAGGCTGAAGCTTTCTTT,CASSQDTVRAKAEAFF
NA,TRBV19,NA,TRBJ1-5,TGTGCCAGTAGCTTGGCCATAGATCAGCCCCAGCATTTT,CASSLAIDQPQHF
NA,TRBV27,NA,TRBJ2-5,TGTGCCAGCAGTTTACTAGCTTCGGAGACCCAGTACTTC,CASSLLASETQYF
NA,TRBV5-1,NA,TRBJ2-2,TGCGCCAGCAGCAGGGACACCGGGGAGCTGTTTTTT,CASSRDTGELFF
NA,TRBV5-1,TRBD1,TRBJ2-5,TGCGCCAGCAGCTTGGGTGGGGTACAGGGGTATGAGACCCAGTACTTC,CASSLGGVQGYETQYF
NA,TRBV20-1,TRBD1,TRBJ1-1,TGCAGTGCTACTGACAGGGGAGCTTTCTTT,CSATDRGAFF
once,TRBV19,TRBD2,TRBJ2-1,TGTGCCAGTACTACGCGGCTAGCGGGGGGGACTGAGCAGTTCTTC,CASTTRLAGGTEQFF
once,TRBV18,NA,TRBJ2-1,TGTGCCAGCTCACCACGGATGATTAGTAGTGTCTTGTCCTACAATGAGCAGTTCTTC,CASSPRMISSVLSYNEQFF
NA,TRBV19,TRBD1,TRBJ2-5,TGTGCCAGTAAGACAGGGTCTGGGGAGACCCAGTACTTC,CASKTGSGETQYF
NA,TRBV6-6,NA,TRBJ1-1,TGTGCCAGCCAGACGACGGGGTCAACGAACACTGAAGCTTTCTTT,CASQTTGSTNTEAFF
NA,TRBV7-2,NA,TRBJ1-5,TGTGCCAGCAGCTTAGCGATAGGGTCGCCCCAGCATTTT,CASSLAIGSPQHF
once,TRBV9,NA,TRBJ1-6,TGTGCCAGCAGCGTAGATGGGAATTCACCCCTCCACTTT,CASSVDGNSPLHF
NA,TRBV18,NA,TRBJ2-1,TGTGCCAGCTCACCAACTGCGGGGGCGGAGCAGTTCTTC,CASSPTAGAEQFF
NA,TRBV5-1,NA,TRBJ2-5,TGCGCCAGCAGTTTTTTGGGGGCCCGGCAAGAGACCCAGTACTTC,CASSFLGARQETQYF
once,TRBV10-1,NA,TRBJ1-5,TGCGCCAGCAGTGATTTACAGGGAAGCCAGCCCCAGCATTTT,CASSDLQGSQPQHF
NA,TRBV6-6,TRBD1,TRBJ2-7,TGTGCCAGCAGCCGGGACAGCCCCTACGAGCAGTACTTC,CASSRDSPYEQYF
few,TRBV20-1,NA,TRBJ2-5,TGCAGTGCTGGGCGAGAGACCCAGTACTTC,CSAGRETQYF
NA,TRBV10-3,NA,TRBJ2-3,TGTGCCATCAGTGCTGGCGGGATGGGAGATACGCAGTATTTT,CAISAGGMGDTQYF
NA,TRBV15,NA,TRBJ2-3,TGTGCCACCAGCAGAGGACCCCCAGATACGCAGTATTTT,CATSRGPPDTQYF
NA,TRBV11-2,TRBD2,TRBJ2-7,TGTGCCAGCAGCCTTTCGTTAGCGGGATGGGGCGAGCAGTACTTC,CASSLSLAGWGEQYF
NA,TRBV2,NA,TRBJ2-4,TGTGCCAGCAGTTCACGGGGGCAGGGAAACATTCAGTACTTC,CASSSRGQGNIQYF
NA,TRBV6-4,NA,TRBJ2-7,TGTGCCATTCCCGGGGACACCGACTACGAGCAGTACTTC,CAIPGDTDYEQYF
NA,TRBV9,NA,TRBJ2-5,TGTGCCAGCAGCGTAGGCGGAACCCGGATACAAGAGACCCAGTACTTC,CASSVGGTRIQETQYF
NA,TRBV15,TRBD2,TRBJ2-2,TGTGCCACCAGCAGAGATACGCTAGCGGGAGGGTCCGGGGAGCTGTTTTTT,CATSRDTLAGGSGELFF
NA,TRBV4-1,NA,TRBJ2-1,TGCGCCAGCAGCCAAAGGGACCGGAGGGGAGTTAACAATGAGCAGTTCTTC,CASSQRDRRGVNNEQFF
NA,TRBV18,NA,TRBJ2-1,TGTGCCAGCTCACCAGGGTATCGACACTACAATGAGCAGTTCTTC,CASSPGYRHYNEQFF